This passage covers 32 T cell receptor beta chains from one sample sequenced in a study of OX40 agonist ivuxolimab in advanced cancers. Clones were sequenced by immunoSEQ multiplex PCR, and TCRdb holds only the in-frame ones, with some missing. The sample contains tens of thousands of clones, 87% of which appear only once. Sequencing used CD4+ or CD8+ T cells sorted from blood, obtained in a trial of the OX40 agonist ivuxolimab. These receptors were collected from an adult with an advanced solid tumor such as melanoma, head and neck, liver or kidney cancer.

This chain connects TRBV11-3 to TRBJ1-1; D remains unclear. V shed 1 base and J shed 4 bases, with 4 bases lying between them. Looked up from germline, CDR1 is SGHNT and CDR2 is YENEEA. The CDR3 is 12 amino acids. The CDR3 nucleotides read TGTGCCAGCAGCTTAGTCAGCACTGAAGCTTTCTTT. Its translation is CASSLVSTEAFF.

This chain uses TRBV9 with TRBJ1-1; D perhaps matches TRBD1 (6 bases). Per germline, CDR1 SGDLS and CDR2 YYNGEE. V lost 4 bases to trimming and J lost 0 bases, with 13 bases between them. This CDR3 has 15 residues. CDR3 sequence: CASSREGGVNTEAFF. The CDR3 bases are TGTGCCAGCAGCAGAGAAGGGGGAGTGAACACTGAAGCTTTCTTT.

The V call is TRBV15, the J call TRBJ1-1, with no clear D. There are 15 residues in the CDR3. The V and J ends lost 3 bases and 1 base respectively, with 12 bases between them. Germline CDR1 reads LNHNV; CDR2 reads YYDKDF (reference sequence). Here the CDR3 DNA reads TGTGCCACCAGCAGGCTACGGACGGGGAACACTGAAGCTTTCTTT. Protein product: CATSRLRTGNTEAFF.

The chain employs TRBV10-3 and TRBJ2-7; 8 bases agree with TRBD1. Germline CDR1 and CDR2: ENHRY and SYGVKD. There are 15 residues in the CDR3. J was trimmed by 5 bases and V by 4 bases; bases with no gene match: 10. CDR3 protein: CAISGALGQGDEQYF. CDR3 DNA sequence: TGTGCCATCAGTGGGGCCCTTGGACAGGGCGACGAGCAGTACTTC.

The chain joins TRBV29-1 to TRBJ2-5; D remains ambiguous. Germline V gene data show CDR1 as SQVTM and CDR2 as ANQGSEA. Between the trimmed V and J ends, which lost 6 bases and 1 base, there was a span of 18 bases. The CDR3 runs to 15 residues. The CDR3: CSVLLKGMGQETQYF. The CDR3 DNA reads TGCAGCGTCCTCCTGAAGGGTATGGGCCAAGAGACCCAGTACTTC.

CDR3 sequence: CASSESSGRHTEAFF. In DNA form, the CDR3 reads TGTGCCAGCAGTGAATCCTCCGGGAGACACACTGAAGCTTTCTTT. The chain links TRBV25-1 to TRBJ1-1; the D is unclear. Germline V gene data show CDR1 as MGHDK and CDR2 as SYGVNS. V was cut by 1 base and J by 3 bases, with 12 bases left in between. The CDR3 consists of 15 residues.

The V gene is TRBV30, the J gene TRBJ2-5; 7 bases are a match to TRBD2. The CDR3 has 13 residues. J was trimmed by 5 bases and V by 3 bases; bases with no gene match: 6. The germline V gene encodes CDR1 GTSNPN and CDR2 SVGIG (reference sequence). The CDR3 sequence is CAWRPLGGETQYF. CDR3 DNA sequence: TGTGCCTGGAGGCCTCTCGGGGGGGAGACCCAGTACTTC.

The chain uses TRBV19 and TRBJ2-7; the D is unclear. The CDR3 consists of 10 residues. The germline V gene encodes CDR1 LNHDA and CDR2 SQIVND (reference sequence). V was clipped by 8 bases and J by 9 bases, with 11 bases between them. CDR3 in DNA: TGTGCCAGTTCCCTTGCTGGGCAGTACTTC. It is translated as CASSLAGQYF. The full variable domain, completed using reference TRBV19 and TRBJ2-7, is DGGITQSPKYLFRKEGQNVTLSCEQNLNHDAMYWYRQDPGQGLRLIYYSQIVNDFQKGDIAEGYSVSREKKESFPLTVTSAQKNPTAFYLCASSLAGQYFGPGTRLTVT.

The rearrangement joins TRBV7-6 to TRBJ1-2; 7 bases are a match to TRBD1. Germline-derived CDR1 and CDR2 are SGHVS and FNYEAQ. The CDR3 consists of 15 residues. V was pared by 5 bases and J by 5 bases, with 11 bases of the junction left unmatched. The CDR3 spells CASSLRPGQRYGYTF. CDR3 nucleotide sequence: TGTGCCAGCAGCCTCAGACCGGGACAGCGGTATGGCTACACCTTC.

CDR3 sequence (DNA): TGTGCCAGCTCACGGGGACAGGGATCCTCCTACGAGCAGTACTTC. It encodes CASSRGQGSSYEQYF. This sequence joins TRBV18 and TRBJ2-7, with 9 bases that match TRBD1. V was clipped by 4 bases and J by 0 bases; unmatched bases: 4. Germline V CDR1 and CDR2: KGHSH, LQKENI. The CDR3 consists of 15 residues. The whole variable domain, remainder taken from reference TRBV18 and TRBJ2-7, is NAGVMQNPRHLVRRRGQEARLRCSPMKGHSHVYWYRQLPEEGLKFMVYLQKENIIDESGMPKERFSAEFPKEGPSILRIQQVVRGDSAAYFCASSRGQGSSYEQYFGPGTRLTVT.

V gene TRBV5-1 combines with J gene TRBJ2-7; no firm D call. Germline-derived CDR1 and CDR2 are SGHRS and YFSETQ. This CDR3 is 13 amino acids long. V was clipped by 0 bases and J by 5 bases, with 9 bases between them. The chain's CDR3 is CASSLEGFHEQYF. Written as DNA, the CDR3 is TGCGCCAGCAGCTTGGAAGGGTTCCACGAGCAGTACTTC. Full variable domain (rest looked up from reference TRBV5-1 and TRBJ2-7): KAGVTQTPRYLIKTRGQQVTLSCSPISGHRSVSWYQQTPGQGLQFLFEYFSETQRNKGNFPGRFSGRQFSNSRSEMNVSTLELGDSALYLCASSLEGFHEQYFGPGTRLTVT.

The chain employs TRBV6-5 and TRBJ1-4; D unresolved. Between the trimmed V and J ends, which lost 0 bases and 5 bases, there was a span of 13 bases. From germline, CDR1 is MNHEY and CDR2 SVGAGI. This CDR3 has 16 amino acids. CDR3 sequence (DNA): TGTGCCAGCAGTTACTCGAAGGACGCGTGGAATGAAAAACTGTTTTTT. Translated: CASSYSKDAWNEKLFF.

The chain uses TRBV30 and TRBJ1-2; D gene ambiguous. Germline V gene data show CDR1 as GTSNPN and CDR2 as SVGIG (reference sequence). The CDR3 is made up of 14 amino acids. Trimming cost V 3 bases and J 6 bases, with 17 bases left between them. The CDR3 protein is CAWSQTPLRDGYTF. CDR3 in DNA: TGTGCCTGGAGCCAAACACCCCTGAGGGATGGCTACACCTTC.

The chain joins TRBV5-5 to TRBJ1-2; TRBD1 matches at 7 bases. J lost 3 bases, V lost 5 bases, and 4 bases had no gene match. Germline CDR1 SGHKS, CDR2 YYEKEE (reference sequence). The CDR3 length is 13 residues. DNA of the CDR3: TGTGCCAGCAGTGCGGGGACAGACTATGGCTACACCTTC. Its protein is CASSAGTDYGYTF.

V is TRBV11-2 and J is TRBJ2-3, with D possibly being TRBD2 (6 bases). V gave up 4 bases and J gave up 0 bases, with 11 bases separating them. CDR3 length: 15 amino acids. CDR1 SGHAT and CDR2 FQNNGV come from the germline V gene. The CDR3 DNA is TGTGCCAGCAGCTCCGGGACTCCTAGCACAGATACGCAGTATTTT. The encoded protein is CASSSGTPSTDTQYF. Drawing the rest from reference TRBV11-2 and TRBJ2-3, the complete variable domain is EAGVAQSPRYKIIEKRQSVAFWCNPISGHATLYWYQQILGQGPKLLIQFQNNGVVDDSQLPKDRFSAERLKGVDSTLKIQPAKLEDSAVYLCASSSGTPSTDTQYFGPGTRLTVL.

CDR3: CASTPGSNTGELFF. CDR3 DNA sequence: TGTGCCAGTACCCCGGGTTCGAACACCGGGGAGCTGTTTTTT. The chain joins TRBV19 to TRBJ2-2; D gene ambiguous. This CDR3 is built from 14 residues. Germline CDR1 and CDR2: LNHDA and SQIVND (reference sequence). Trimming took off 7 bases at V and 0 bases at J, with 9 bases between the two ends.

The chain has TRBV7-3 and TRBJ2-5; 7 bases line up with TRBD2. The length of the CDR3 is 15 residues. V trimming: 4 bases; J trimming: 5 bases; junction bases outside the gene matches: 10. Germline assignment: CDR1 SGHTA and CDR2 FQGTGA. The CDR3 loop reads CASSSGLGVLETQYF. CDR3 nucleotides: TGTGCCAGCAGCTCAGGACTAGGGGTATTGGAGACCCAGTACTTC.

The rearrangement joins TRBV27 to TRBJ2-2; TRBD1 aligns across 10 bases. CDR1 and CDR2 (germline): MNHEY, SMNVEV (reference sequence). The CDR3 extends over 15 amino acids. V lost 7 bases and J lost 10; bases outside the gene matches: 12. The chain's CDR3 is CASKRQGAQDEELFF. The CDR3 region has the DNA TGTGCCAGCAAACGACAGGGGGCGCAGGATGAGGAGCTGTTTTTT.

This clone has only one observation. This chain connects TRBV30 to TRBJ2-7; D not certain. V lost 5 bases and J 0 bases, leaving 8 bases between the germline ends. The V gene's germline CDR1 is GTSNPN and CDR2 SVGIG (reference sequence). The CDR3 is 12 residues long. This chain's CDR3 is CAWHVGSYEQYF. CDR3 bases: TGTGCCTGGCACGTTGGCTCCTACGAGCAGTACTTC.

The CDR3 spells CASSFRAGYTF. The CDR3 DNA is TGTGCCAGCAGCTTCAGGGCTGGCTACACCTTC. The rearrangement joins TRBV5-6 to TRBJ1-2, with D possibly TRBD1 on 5 matching bases. The V gene's germline CDR1 is SGHDT and CDR2 YYEEEE. Trimming took 2 bases from V and 7 from J, leaving 6 bases between them. The CDR3 has 11 residues.

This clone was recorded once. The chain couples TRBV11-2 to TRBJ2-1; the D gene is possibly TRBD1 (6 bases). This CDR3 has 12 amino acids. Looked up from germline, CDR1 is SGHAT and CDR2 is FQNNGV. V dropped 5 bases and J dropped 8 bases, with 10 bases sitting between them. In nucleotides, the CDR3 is TGTGCCAGCAGCCAGGGGCGCTATGAGCAGTTCTTC. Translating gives CASSQGRYEQFF.

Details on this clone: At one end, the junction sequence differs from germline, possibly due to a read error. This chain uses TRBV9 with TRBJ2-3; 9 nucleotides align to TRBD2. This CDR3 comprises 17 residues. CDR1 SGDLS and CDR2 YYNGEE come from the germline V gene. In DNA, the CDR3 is TGTGCCCGCAGCGTCGGGGGGGGGCGGGGGGGCTTGGATACGCAGTATTTT. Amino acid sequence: CARSVGGGRGGLDTQYF. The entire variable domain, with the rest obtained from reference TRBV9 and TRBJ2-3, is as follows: DSGVTQTPKHLITATGQRVTLRCSPRSGDLSVYWYQQSLDQGLQFLIQYYNGEERAKGNILERFSAQQFPDLHSELNLSSLELGDSALYFCARSVGGGRGGLDTQYFGPGTRLTVL.

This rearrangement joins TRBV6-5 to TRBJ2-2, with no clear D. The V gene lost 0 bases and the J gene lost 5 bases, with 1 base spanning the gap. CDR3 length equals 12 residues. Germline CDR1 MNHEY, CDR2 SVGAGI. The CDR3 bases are TGTGCCAGCAGTTACTCGACCGGGGAGCTGTTTTTT. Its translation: CASSYSTGELFF.

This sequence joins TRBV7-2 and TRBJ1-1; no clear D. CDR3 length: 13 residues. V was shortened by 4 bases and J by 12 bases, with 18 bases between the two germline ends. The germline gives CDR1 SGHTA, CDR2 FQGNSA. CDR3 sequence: CASSYRHQSSPFF. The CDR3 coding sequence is TGTGCCAGCAGCTACCGACACCAATCTTCCCCTTTCTTT.

CDR3 DNA: TGTGCCAGCAGCTTGGTGGGGAGATCTACGGAGCTGTTTTTT. Amino acids: CASSLVGRSTELFF. The rearrangement links TRBV5-8 to TRBJ2-2, with D possibly matching TRBD2 (5 bases). CDR3 size: 14 residues. V was trimmed by 0 bases and J by 10 bases, leaving 13 bases between them. In germline, CDR1 is SGHTS, CDR2 YDEGEE.

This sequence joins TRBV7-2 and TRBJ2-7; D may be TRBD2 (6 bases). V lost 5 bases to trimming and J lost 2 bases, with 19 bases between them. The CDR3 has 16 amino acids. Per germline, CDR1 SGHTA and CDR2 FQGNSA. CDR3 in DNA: TGTGCCAGCAGCCCCAGGGAGCGGCGGGGCACCTACGAGCAGTACTTC. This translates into CASSPRERRGTYEQYF.

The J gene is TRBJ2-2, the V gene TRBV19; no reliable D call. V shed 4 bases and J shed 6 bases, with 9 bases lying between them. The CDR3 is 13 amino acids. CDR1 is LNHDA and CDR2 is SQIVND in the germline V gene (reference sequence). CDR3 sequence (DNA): TGTGCCAGTAGTACCCTCGACCCCGGGGAGCTGTTTTTT. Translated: CASSTLDPGELFF.

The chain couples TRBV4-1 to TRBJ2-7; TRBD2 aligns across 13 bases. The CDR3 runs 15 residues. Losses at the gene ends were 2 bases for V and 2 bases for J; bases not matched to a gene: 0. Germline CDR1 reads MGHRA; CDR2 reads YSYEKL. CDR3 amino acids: CASSQTSGGAYEQYF. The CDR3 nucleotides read TGCGCCAGCAGCCAAACTAGCGGGGGGGCCTACGAGCAGTACTTC.

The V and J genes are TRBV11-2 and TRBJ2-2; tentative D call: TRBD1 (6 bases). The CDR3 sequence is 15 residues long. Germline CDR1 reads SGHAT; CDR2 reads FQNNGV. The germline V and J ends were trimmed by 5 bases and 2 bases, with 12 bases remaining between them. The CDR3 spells CASSGQTVNTGELFF. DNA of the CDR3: TGTGCCAGCAGCGGACAGACAGTTAACACCGGGGAGCTGTTTTTT.

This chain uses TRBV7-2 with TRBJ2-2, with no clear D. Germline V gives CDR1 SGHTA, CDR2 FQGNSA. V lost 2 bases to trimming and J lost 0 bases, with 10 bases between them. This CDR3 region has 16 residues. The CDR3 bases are TGTGCCAGCAGCTTACGGCAGCTAGCGAACACCGGGGAGCTGTTTTTT. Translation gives CASSLRQLANTGELFF.

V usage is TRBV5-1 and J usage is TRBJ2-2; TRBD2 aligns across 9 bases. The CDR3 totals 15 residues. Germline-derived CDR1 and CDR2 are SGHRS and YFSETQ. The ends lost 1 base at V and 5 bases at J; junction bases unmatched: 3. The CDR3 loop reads CASSLRSGGTGELFF. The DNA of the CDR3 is TGCGCCAGCAGCTTGAGGAGCGGGGGGACCGGGGAGCTGTTTTTT.

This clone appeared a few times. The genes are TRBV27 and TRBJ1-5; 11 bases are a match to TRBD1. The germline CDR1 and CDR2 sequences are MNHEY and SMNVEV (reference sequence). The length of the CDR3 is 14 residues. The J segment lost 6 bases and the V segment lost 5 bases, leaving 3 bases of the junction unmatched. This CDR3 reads CASSPGQGAQPQHF. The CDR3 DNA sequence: TGTGCCAGCAGTCCCGGACAGGGGGCTCAGCCCCAGCATTTT.